Following are 3 T cell receptor beta chains from one sample sequenced in a study of control samples from healthy donors and cancer patients. Assay: immunoSEQ multiplex PCR; the TCRdb copy retains only in-frame clones and omits some. In the table there are fewer than 130,000 clones, approximately 87% of which are singletons. The sample was PBMCs. These receptors were taken from a woman aged 55-69 years with lung cancer.

This clone turned up a few times. The chain uses TRBV7-9 and TRBJ1-4; no clear D. Per the germline V gene, CDR1 is SEHNR and CDR2 is FQNEAQ (reference sequence). This CDR3 is built from 14 residues. Between the trimmed V and J ends, which lost 10 bases and 8 bases, there was a span of 20 bases. CDR3 coding DNA: TGTGCCACTAATTCTGTGGGCTGGGCAGAAAAACTGTTTTTT. Amino acids: CATNSVGWAEKLFF.

The CDR3 region is CASSLSGDNSPLHF. The CDR3 DNA reads TGTGCCAGCAGCTTATCAGGGGACAATTCACCCCTCCACTTT. The chain uses TRBV11-1 and TRBJ1-6, with a tentative D call TRBD1 (6 bases). CDR1 and CDR2 from the germline V gene are SGHAT and FQDESV (reference sequence). This CDR3 is built from 14 residues. With 2 bases removed from V and 7 bases from J, the gap between germline ends came to 9 bases.

The rearrangement joins TRBV11-2 to TRBJ2-5; D unresolved. V lost 5 bases and J 2 bases, leaving 12 bases between the germline ends. The CDR3 runs to 14 residues. Germline CDR1 is SGHAT and CDR2 is FQNNGV. This CDR3 reads CASSPITSQETQYF. In DNA, the CDR3 is TGTGCCAGCAGCCCTATTACCAGTCAAGAGACCCAGTACTTC.